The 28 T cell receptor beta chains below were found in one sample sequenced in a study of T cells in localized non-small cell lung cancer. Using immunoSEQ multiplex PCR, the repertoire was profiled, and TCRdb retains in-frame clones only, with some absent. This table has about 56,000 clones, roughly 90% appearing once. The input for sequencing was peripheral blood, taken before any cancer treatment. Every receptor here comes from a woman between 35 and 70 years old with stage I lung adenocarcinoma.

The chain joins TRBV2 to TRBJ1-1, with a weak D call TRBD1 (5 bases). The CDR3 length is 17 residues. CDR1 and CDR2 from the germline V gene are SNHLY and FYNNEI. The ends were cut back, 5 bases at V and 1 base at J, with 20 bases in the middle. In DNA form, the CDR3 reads TGTGCCAGCAGTTTGGGGGTCCTCGGGGGTGGGAACACTGAAGCTTTCTTT. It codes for CASSLGVLGGGNTEAFF.

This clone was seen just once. The CDR3 loop reads CASSLGNRPSYNEQFF. The CDR3 DNA sequence: TGTGCCAGCAGCTTAGGTAATAGACCCTCCTACAATGAGCAGTTCTTC. This chain connects TRBV7-2 to TRBJ2-1; unclear D gene. V was trimmed by 1 base and J by 0 bases, leaving 10 bases between them. The CDR3 runs to 16 residues. Germline V gives CDR1 SGHTA, CDR2 FQGNSA.

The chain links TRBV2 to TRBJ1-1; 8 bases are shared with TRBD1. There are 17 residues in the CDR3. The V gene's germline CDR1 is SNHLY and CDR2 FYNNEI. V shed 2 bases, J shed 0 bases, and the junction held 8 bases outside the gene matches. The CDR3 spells CASSEPGGAPLNTEAFF. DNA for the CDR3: TGTGCCAGCAGTGAACCAGGGGGCGCCCCCTTGAACACTGAAGCTTTCTTT.

The CDR3 DNA is TGTGCCAGCAGCTTAGACAGTGGAGGGACAGCCTACGAGCAGTACTTC. Translating gives CASSLDSGGTAYEQYF. J is TRBJ2-7 and V is TRBV7-2, with D maybe TRBD1 (7 bases). The germline V gene encodes CDR1 SGHTA and CDR2 FQGNSA. V lost 1 base and J lost 2, with 15 bases in between. The CDR3 is made up of 16 amino acids. Using reference TRBV7-2 and TRBJ2-7 for the parts outside the CDR3, the full variable domain is GAGVSQSPSNKVTEKGKDVELRCDPISGHTALYWYRQSLGQGLEFLIYFQGNSAPDKSGLPSDRFSAERTGGSVSTLTIQRTQQEDSAVYLCASSLDSGGTAYEQYFGPGTRLTVT.

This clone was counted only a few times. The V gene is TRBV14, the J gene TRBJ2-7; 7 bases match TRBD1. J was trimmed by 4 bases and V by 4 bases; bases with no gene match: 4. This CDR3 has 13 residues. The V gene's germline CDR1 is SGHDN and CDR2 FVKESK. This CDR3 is CASSLGQTYEQYF. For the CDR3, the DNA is TGTGCCAGCAGCCTGGGACAGACTTACGAGCAGTACTTC.

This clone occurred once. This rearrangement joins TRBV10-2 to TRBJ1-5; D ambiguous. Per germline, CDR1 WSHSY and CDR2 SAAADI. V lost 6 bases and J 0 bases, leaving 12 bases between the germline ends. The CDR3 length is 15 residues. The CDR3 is CASSQDGNSNQPQHF. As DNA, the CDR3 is TGCGCCAGCAGCCAGGACGGGAATAGCAATCAGCCCCAGCATTTT.

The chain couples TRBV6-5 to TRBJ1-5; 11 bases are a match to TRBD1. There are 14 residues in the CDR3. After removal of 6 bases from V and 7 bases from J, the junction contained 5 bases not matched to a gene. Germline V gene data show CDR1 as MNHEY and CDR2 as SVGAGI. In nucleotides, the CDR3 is TGTGCCAGCAGGGACAGGGGGCAAAGCCAGCCCCAGCATTTT. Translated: CASRDRGQSQPQHF.

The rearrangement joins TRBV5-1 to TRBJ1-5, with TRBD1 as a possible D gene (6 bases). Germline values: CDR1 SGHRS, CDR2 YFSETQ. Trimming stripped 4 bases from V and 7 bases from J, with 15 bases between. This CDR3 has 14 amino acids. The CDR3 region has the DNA TGCGCCAGCAGCCCAACAGGGTTTTACCAGCCCCAGCATTTT. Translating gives CASSPTGFYQPQHF.

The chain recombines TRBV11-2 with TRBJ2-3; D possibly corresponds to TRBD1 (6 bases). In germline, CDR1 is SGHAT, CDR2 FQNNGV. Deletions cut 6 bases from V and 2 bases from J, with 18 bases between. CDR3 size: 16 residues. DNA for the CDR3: TGTGCCAGCAGTAGTGACAGGCGCCAATTCACAGATACGCAGTATTTT. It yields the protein CASSSDRRQFTDTQYF.

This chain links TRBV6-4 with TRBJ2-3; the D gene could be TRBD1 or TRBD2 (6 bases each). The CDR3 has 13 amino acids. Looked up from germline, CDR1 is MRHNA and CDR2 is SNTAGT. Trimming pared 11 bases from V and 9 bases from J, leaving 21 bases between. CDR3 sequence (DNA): TGTGCCGGCGGGATGGTAGGGGGAGGCACGCAGTATTTT. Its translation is CAGGMVGGGTQYF.

For the CDR3, the DNA is TGTGCCAGCAGTTTGGGGGGATACGGTACTGAAGCTTTCTTT. Protein: CASSLGGYGTEAFF. The rearrangement joins TRBV28 to TRBJ1-1, with D tentatively TRBD1 (5 bases). There are 14 residues in the CDR3. Trimming left V 3 bases short and J 5 bases short, with 13 bases between. Germline assignment: CDR1 MDHEN and CDR2 SYDVKM.

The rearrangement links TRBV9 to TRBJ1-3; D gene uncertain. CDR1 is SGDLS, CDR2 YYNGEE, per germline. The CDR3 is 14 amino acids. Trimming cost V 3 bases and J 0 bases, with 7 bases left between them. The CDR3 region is CASSATPSGNTIYF. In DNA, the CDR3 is TGTGCCAGCAGCGCGACCCCCTCTGGAAACACCATATATTTT.

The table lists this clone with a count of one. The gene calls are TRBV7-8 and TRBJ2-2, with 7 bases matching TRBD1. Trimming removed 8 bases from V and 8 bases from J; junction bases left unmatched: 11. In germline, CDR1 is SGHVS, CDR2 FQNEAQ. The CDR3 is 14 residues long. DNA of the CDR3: TGTGCCAGCGAGGGGGACAGTCGCCTAGGGGAGCTGTTTTTT. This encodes CASEGDSRLGELFF.

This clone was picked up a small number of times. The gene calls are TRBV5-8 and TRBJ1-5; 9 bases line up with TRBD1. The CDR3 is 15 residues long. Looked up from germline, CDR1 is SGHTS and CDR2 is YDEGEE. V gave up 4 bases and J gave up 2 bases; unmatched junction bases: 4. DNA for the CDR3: TGTGCCAGCAGCAGGGACAGGGCCGGCAATCAGCCCCAGCATTTT. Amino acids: CASSRDRAGNQPQHF. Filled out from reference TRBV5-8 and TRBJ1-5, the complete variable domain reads EAGVTQSPTHLIKTRGQQATLRCSPISGHTSVYWYQQALGLGLQFLLWYDEGEERNRGNFPPRFSGRQFPNYSSELNVNALELEDSALYLCASSRDRAGNQPQHFGDGTRLSIL.

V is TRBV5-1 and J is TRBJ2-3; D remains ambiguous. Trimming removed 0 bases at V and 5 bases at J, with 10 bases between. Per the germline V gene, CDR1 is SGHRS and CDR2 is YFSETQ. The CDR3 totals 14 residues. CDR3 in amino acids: CASSLEQSQDTQYF. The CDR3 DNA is TGCGCCAGCAGCTTGGAACAGAGTCAAGATACGCAGTATTTT.

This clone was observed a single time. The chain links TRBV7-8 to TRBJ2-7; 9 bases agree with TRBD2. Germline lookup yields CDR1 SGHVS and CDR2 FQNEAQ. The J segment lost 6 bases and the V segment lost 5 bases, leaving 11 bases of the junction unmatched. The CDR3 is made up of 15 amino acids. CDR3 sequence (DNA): TGTGCCAGCAGCCTTCGAGCGGGGGGTAGCATCGAGCAGTACTTC. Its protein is CASSLRAGGSIEQYF.

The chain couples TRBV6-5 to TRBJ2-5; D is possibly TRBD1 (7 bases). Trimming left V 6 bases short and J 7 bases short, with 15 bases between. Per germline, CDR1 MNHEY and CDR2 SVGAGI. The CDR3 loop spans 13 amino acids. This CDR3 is CASSHRQGGTQYF. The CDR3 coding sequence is TGTGCCAGCAGCCATAGGCAGGGGGGGACCCAGTACTTC.

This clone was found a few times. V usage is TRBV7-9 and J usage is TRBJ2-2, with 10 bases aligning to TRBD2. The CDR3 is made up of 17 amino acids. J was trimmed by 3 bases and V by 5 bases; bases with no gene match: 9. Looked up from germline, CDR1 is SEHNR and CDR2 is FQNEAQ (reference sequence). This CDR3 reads CASSPSGGFRYTGELFF. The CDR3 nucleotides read TGTGCCAGCAGCCCTAGCGGGGGCTTCCGATACACCGGGGAGCTGTTTTTT.

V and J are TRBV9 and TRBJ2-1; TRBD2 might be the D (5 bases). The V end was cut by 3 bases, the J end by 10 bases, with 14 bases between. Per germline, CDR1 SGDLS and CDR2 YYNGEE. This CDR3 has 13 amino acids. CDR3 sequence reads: CASSERSSTEQFF. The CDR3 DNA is TGTGCCAGCAGCGAAAGATCTAGCACCGAGCAGTTCTTC.

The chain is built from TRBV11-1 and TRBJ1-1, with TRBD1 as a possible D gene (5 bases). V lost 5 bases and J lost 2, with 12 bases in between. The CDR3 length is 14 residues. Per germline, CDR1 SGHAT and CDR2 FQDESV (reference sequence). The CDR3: CASSQNRINTEAFF. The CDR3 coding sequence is TGTGCCAGCAGCCAGAACAGGATTAACACTGAAGCTTTCTTT.

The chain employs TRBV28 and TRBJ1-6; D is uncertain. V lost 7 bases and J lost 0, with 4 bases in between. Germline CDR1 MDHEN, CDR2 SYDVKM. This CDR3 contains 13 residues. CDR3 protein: CASKDSYNSPLHF. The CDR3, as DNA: TGTGCCAGCAAGGACTCCTATAATTCACCCCTCCACTTT.

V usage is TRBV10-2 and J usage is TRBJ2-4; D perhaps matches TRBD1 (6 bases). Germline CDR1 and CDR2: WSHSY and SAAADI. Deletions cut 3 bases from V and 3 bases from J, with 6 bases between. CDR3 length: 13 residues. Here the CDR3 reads CASSEGGKNIQYF. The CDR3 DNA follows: TGCGCCAGCAGTGAAGGGGGCAAAAACATTCAGTACTTC.

The CDR3 DNA reads TGTGCCAGCTTTCGGGAGTCTGGGGCCAACGTCCTGACTTTC. It translates to CASFRESGANVLTF. The genes are TRBV5-6 and TRBJ2-6, with D maybe TRBD2 (6 bases). The germline gives CDR1 SGHDT, CDR2 YYEEEE. CDR3 length: 14 residues. With 7 bases removed from V and 1 base from J, the gap between germline ends came to 9 bases. The entire variable domain, with the rest obtained from reference TRBV5-6 and TRBJ2-6, is as follows: DAGVTQSPTHLIKTRGQQVTLRCSPKSGHDTVSWYQQALGQGPQFIFQYYEEEERQRGNFPDRFSGHQFPNYSSELNVNALLLGDSALYLCASFRESGANVLTFGAGSRLTVL.

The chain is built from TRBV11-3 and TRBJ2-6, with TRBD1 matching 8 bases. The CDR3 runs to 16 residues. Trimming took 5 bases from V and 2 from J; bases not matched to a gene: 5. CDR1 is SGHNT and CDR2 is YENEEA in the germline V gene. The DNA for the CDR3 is TGTGCCAGCAGCAGAAGGACAGGGACTGGGGCCAACGTCCTGACTTTC. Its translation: CASSRRTGTGANVLTF.

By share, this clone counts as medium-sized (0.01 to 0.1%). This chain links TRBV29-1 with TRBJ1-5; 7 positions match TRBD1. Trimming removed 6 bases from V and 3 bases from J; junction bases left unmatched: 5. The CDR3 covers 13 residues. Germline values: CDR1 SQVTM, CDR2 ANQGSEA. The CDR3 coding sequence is TGCAGCGTCCGGGACAGTGCCAATCAGCCCCAGCATTTT. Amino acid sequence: CSVRDSANQPQHF.

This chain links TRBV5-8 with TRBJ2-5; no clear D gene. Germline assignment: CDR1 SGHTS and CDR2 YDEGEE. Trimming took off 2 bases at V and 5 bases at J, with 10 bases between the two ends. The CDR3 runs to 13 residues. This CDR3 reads CASSLEGLETQYF. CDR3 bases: TGTGCCAGCAGCTTAGAAGGGCTCGAGACCCAGTACTTC.

Here the CDR3 DNA reads TGTGCCAGCAGCGGCTGGACAGGGAACTCCTACGAGCAGTACTTC. It translates to CASSGWTGNSYEQYF. The rearrangement links TRBV9 to TRBJ2-7; 8 bases align to TRBD1. With 3 bases clipped from V and 0 bases from J, the junction kept 5 bases outside the gene matches. Germline-derived CDR1 and CDR2 are SGDLS and YYNGEE. The CDR3 runs 15 residues.

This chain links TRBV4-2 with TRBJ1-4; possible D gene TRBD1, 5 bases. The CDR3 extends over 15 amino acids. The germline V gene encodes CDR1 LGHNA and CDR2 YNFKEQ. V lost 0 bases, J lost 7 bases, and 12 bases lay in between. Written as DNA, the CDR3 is TGTGCCAGCAGCCAAGAGGGGGGAGGCGGTGAAAAACTGTTTTTT. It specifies CASSQEGGGGEKLFF.